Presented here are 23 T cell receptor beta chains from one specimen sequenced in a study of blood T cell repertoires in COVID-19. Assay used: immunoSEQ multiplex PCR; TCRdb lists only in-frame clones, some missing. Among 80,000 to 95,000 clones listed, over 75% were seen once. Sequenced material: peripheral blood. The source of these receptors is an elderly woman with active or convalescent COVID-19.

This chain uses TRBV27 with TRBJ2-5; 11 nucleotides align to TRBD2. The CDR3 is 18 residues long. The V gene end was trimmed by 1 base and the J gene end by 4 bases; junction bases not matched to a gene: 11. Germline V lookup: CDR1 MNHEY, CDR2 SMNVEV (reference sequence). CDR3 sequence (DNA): TGTGCCAGCAGTTTATTACGGTATAGCGGGAGGGCCGGAGAGACCCAGTACTTC. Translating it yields CASSLLRYSGRAGETQYF.

The CDR3 DNA follows: TGTGCCACCAGTTGGGGCAGCGGGAGTACACATGAGCAGTTCTTC. Protein sequence: CATSWGSGSTHEQFF. The J gene is TRBJ2-1, the V gene TRBV15, with 8 bases aligning to TRBD2. Losses at the gene ends were 6 bases for V and 8 bases for J; bases not matched to a gene: 12. This CDR3 has 15 residues. Germline lookup yields CDR1 LNHNV and CDR2 YYDKDF (reference sequence).

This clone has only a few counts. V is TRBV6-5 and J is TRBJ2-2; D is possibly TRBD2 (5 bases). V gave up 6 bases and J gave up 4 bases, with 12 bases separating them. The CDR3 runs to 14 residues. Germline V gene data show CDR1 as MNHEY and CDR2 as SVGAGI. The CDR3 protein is CASSPTRSTGELFF. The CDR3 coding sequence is TGTGCCAGCAGCCCCACTAGGAGCACCGGGGAGCTGTTTTTT.

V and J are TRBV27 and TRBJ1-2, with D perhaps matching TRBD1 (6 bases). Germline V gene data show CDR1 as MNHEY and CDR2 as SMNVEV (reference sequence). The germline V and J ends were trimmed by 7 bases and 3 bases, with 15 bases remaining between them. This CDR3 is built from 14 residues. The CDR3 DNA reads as TGTGCCAGCACCCGAAATCAGGGGCACTATGGCTACACCTTC. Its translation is CASTRNQGHYGYTF.

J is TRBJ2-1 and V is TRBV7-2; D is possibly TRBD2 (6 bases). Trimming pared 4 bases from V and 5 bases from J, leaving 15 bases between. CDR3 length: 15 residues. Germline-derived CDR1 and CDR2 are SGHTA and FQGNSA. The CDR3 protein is CASSYTRLGNNEQFF. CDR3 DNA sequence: TGTGCCAGCAGCTATACTAGACTAGGGAACAATGAGCAGTTCTTC. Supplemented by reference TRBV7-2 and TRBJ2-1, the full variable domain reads GAGVSQSPSNKVTEKGKDVELRCDPISGHTALYWYRQSLGQGLEFLIYFQGNSAPDKSGLPSDRFSAERTGGSVSTLTIQRTQQEDSAVYLCASSYTRLGNNEQFFGPGTRLTVL.

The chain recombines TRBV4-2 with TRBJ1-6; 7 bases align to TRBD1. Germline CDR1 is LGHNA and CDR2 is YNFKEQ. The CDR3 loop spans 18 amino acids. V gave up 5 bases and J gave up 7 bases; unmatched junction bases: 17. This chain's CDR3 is CASSSRGIGTVKNSPLHF. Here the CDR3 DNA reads TGTGCCAGCAGCTCAAGGGGCATAGGGACAGTGAAAAATTCACCCCTCCACTTT.

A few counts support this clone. This CDR3 is CASSLHGNTEAFF. The CDR3 bases are TGTGCCAGCAGCTTACACGGGAACACTGAAGCTTTCTTT. The chain recombines TRBV7-2 with TRBJ1-1; D call uncertain. The CDR3 sequence is 13 residues long. Trimming stripped 2 bases from V and 1 base from J, with 5 bases between. Germline CDR1 and CDR2: SGHTA and FQGNSA.

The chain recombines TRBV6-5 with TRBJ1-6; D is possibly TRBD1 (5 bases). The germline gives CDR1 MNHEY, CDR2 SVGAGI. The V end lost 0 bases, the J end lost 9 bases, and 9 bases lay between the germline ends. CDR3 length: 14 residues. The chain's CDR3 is CASSYSTDSSPLHF. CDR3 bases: TGTGCCAGCAGTTACTCGACAGACAGTTCACCCCTCCACTTT.

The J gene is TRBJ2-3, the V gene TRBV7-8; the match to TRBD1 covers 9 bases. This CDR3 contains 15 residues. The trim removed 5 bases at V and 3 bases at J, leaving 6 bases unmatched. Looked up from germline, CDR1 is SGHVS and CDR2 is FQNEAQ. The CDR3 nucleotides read TGTGCCAGCAGCACACAGGGGGCTGGGACAGATACGCAGTATTTT. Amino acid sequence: CASSTQGAGTDTQYF.

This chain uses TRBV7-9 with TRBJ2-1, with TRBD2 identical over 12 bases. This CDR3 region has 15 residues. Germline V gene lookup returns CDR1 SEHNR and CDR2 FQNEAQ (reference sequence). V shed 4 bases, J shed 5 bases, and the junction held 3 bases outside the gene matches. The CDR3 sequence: CASSSTSGGHNEQFF. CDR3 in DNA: TGTGCCAGCAGCTCGACTAGCGGGGGCCACAATGAGCAGTTCTTC.

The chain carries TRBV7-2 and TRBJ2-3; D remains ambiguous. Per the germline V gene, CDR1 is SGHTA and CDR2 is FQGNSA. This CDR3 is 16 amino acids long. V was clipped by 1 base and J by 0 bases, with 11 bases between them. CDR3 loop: CASSLESATSTDTQYF. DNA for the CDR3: TGTGCCAGCAGCTTAGAATCGGCGACTAGCACAGATACGCAGTATTTT.

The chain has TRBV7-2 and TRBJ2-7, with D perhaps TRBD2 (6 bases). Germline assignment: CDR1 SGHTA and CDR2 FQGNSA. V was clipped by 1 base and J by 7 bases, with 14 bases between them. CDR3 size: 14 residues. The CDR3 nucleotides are TGTGCCAGCAGCTTAGTGCGCGGGGCGGGGGAGCAGTACTTC. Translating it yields CASSLVRGAGEQYF.

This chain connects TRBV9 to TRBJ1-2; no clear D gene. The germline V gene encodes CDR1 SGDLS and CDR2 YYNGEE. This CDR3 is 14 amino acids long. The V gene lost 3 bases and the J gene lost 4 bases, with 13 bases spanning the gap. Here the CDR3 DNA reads TGTGCCAGCAGCGCTAGTGGGTTATTCTATGGCTACACCTTC. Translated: CASSASGLFYGYTF.

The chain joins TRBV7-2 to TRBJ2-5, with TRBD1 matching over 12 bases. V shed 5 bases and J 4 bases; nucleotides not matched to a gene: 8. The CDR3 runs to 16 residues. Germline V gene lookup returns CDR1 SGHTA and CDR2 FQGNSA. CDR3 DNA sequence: TGTGCCAGCAGCCCATCCGGGGACAGGGGGCGAGAGACCCAGTACTTC. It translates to CASSPSGDRGRETQYF.

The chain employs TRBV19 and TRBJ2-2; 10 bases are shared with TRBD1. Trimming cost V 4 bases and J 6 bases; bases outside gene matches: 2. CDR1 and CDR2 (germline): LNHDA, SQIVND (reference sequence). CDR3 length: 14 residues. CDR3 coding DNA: TGTGCCAGTAGTAGACAGGGGGCGTCCGGGGAGCTGTTTTTT. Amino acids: CASSRQGASGELFF.

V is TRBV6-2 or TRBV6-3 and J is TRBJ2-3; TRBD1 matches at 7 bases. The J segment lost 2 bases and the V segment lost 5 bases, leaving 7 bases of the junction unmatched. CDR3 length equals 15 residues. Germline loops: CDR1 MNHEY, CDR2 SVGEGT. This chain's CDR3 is CASSRVGQNTDTQYF. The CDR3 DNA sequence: TGTGCCAGCAGTCGTGTGGGACAGAACACAGATACGCAGTATTTT.

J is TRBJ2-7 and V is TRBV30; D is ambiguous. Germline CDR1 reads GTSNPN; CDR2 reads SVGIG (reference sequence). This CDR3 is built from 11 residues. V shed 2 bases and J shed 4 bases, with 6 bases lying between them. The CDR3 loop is CAWSFGYEQYF. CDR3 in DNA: TGTGCCTGGAGTTTCGGTTACGAGCAGTACTTC. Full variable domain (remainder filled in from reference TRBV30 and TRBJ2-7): SQTIHQWPATLVQPVGSPLSLECTVEGTSNPNLYWYRQAAGRGLQLLFYSVGIGQISSEVPQNLSASRPQDRQFILSSKKLLLSDSGFYLCAWSFGYEQYFGPGTRLTVT.

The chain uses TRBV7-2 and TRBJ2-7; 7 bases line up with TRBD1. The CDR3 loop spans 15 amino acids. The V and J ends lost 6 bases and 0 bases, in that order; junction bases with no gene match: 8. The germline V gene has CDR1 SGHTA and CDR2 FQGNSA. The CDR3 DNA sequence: TGTGCCAGCAGGCCCGGGACAGAGAGCTCCTACGAGCAGTACTTC. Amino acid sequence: CASRPGTESSYEQYF.

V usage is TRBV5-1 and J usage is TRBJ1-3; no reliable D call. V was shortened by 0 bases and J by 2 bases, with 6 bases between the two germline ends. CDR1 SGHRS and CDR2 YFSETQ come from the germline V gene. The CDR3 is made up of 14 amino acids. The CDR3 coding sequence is TGCGCCAGCAGCTTGGCCGCTACTGGAAACACCATATATTTT. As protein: CASSLAATGNTIYF.

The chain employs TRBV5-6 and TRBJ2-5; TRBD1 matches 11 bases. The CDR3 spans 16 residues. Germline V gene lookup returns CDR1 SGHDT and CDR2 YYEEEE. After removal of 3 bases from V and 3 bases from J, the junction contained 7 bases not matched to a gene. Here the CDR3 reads CASSSLPGQGEETQYF. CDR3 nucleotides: TGTGCCAGCAGCTCCTTACCGGGACAGGGGGAAGAGACCCAGTACTTC.

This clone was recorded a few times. In DNA, the CDR3 is TGTGCCAGCAGCCAACTTGGGGCAGGGGGCACTGAAGCTTTCTTT. The encoded protein is CASSQLGAGGTEAFF. This sequence joins TRBV14 and TRBJ1-1, with 7 bases aligning to TRBD1. V trimming: 2 bases; J trimming: 4 bases; junction bases outside the gene matches: 7. The CDR3 is 15 residues long. CDR1 and CDR2 from the germline V gene are SGHDN and FVKESK.

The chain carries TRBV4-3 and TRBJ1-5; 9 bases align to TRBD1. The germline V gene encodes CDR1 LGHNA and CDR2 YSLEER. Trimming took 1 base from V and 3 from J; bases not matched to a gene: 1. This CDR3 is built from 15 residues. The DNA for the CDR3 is TGCGCCAGCAGCCAAGGGACAGGGGCCAATCAGCCCCAGCATTTT. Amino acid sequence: CASSQGTGANQPQHF.

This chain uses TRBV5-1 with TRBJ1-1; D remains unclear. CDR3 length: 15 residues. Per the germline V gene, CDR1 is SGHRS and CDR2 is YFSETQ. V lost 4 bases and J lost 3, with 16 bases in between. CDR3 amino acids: CASSPWGERDTEAFF. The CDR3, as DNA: TGCGCCAGCAGCCCGTGGGGAGAGAGGGACACTGAAGCTTTCTTT.